This is a list of T cell receptor beta chains from one sample in a study of blood T cell repertoires in COVID-19. Assay: immunoSEQ multiplex PCR; the TCRdb copy retains only in-frame clones and omits some. The sample carries 300,000 to 400,000 clones, around 90% recorded once. Material: peripheral blood. The source of these receptors is a man aged 25 to 40 with COVID-19, enrolled during active disease. Both conserved end residues are part of each CDR3. A D gene is named only where the DNA matches it firmly. Size is omitted from some rows. Given values are once, few, many or a class for expanded clones.

d_call	clone_size	v_call	j_call	cdr3_aa	cdr3_nt
.	.	TRBV6-7	TRBJ1-4	CASSFPGEPPLVDEKLFF	TGTGCCAGCAGTTTTCCAGGTGAACCCCCACTAGTGGATGAAAAACTGTTTTTT
.	once	TRBV19	TRBJ1-2	CASSMRLDGGYTF	TGTGCCAGTAGTATGCGGCTCGACGGTGGCTACACCTTC
.	.	TRBV10-3	TRBJ1-3	CAISERQRGSGNTIYF	TGTGCCATCAGTGAAAGACAGCGAGGCTCTGGAAACACCATATATTTT
TRBD1	.	TRBV5-4	TRBJ2-5	CASSPADRGETQYF	TGTGCCAGCAGCCCCGCGGACAGGGGAGAGACCCAGTACTTC
TRBD1	.	TRBV2	TRBJ1-2	CASSKMQGDYGYTF	TGTGCCAGCAGCAAGATGCAGGGGGACTATGGCTACACCTTC
TRBD2	.	TRBV12-5	TRBJ2-3	CASGNSGGASTDTQYF	TGTGCTAGTGGTAACAGCGGGGGCGCTAGCACAGATACGCAGTATTTT
.	.	TRBV7-3	TRBJ2-2	CASSSTPEGGTNNTGELFF	TGTGCCAGCAGCTCCACCCCCGAGGGCGGGACCAACAACACCGGGGAGCTGTTTTTT
.	.	TRBV5-1	TRBJ2-2	CASSTGSNTGELFF	TGCGCCAGCAGTACAGGTTCGAACACCGGGGAGCTGTTTTTT
TRBD1	.	TRBV7-2	TRBJ2-2	CASSLAQGALRGGELFF	TGTGCCAGCAGCTTAGCCCAGGGGGCGTTACGTGGCGGGGAGCTGTTTTTT
.	.	TRBV15	TRBJ1-5	CATSSIIGQPQHF	TGTGCCACCAGCAGCATAATCGGTCAGCCCCAGCATTTT
.	.	TRBV4-1	TRBJ2-1	CASSQADLISYNEQFF	TGCGCCAGCAGCCAAGCAGACTTAATCTCCTACAATGAGCAGTTCTTC
TRBD1	.	TRBV12-3/TRBV12-4	TRBJ1-2	CASSQRDRVGYTF	TGTGCCAGCAGTCAACGGGACAGGGTTGGCTACACCTTC
TRBD1	.	TRBV5-4	TRBJ2-1	CASSLGGGQPYYYNEQFF	TGTGCCAGCAGCTTGGGAGGGGGACAGCCCTATTACTACAATGAGCAGTTCTTC
.	.	TRBV11-2	TRBJ2-1	CASSSDSSYNEQFF	TGTGCCAGCAGCTCGGACAGCAGTTACAATGAGCAGTTCTTC
TRBD2	.	TRBV7-2	TRBJ2-7	CASSSGTSGAYEQYF	TGTGCCAGCAGCTCCGGGACTAGCGGCGCCTACGAGCAGTACTTC
TRBD1	.	TRBV4-1	TRBJ1-2	CASSPSQGAGYGYTF	TGCGCCAGCAGCCCATCTCAGGGGGCTGGCTATGGCTACACCTTC